This is a list of T cell receptor beta chains from one sample in a study of blood T cell repertoires in COVID-19. Sequencing was performed with immunoSEQ multiplex PCR; in TCRdb, only in-frame clones are kept and a portion is missing. Of fewer than 90,000 clones in the sample, 90% to 95% are singletons; the top ten hold 3.5% to 5%. The sequenced sample was peripheral blood. These receptors all come from a human donor with active COVID-19. The donor label of this sample is uncertain. The CDR3 runs from the conserved cysteine through the conserved F or W. The D gene is left open where the match is weak. Expanded clones get a size class; other rows say once, few or many, or leave the size out.

V gene: TRBV13
clone size: -
D gene: TRBD1
J gene: TRBJ2-4
CDR3 protein: CASSLGQGGPKNIQYF
CDR3 DNA: TGTGCCAGCAGCTTGGGACAGGGTGGCCCCAAAAACATTCAGTACTTC

V gene: TRBV18
clone size: -
D gene: -
J gene: TRBJ2-2
CDR3 protein: CASSPGRRENTGELFF
CDR3 DNA: TGTGCCAGCTCACCAGGGCGGAGGGAAAACACCGGGGAGCTGTTTTTT

V gene: TRBV4-3
clone size: -
D gene: TRBD1
J gene: TRBJ2-7
CDR3 protein: CASSRETGAYEQYF
CDR3 DNA: TGCGCCAGCAGCCGAGAGACAGGGGCCTACGAGCAGTACTTC

V gene: TRBV10-3
clone size: -
D gene: -
J gene: TRBJ2-5
CDR3 protein: CAICVGAGVGSETQYF
CDR3 DNA: TGTGCCATCTGTGTGGGGGCCGGGGTGGGCTCGGAGACCCAGTACTTC

V gene: TRBV19
clone size: -
D gene: -
J gene: TRBJ2-4
CDR3 protein: CASSTGRGGNIQYF
CDR3 DNA: TGTGCCAGTAGTACCGGAAGGGGGGGAAACATTCAGTACTTC

V gene: TRBV10-3
clone size: -
D gene: TRBD2
J gene: TRBJ2-7
CDR3 protein: CAINRAGGRDEQYF
CDR3 DNA: TGTGCCATCAACCGAGCGGGGGGGCGGGACGAGCAGTACTTC

V gene: TRBV6-6
clone size: -
D gene: -
J gene: TRBJ2-7
CDR3 protein: CASSLGRGHEQYF
CDR3 DNA: TGTGCCAGCAGTTTAGGCAGGGGACACGAGCAGTACTTC

V gene: TRBV7-9
clone size: -
D gene: -
J gene: TRBJ2-3
CDR3 protein: CASSPSWGRTDTQYF
CDR3 DNA: TGTGCCAGCAGCCCCTCGTGGGGGCGCACAGATACGCAGTATTTT

V gene: TRBV27
clone size: -
D gene: -
J gene: TRBJ2-2
CDR3 protein: CASSVTPNTGELFF
CDR3 DNA: TGTGCCAGCAGTGTTACACCTAACACCGGGGAGCTGTTTTTT

V gene: TRBV6-5
clone size: -
D gene: -
J gene: TRBJ2-7
CDR3 protein: CASRRGTAYEQYF
CDR3 DNA: TGTGCCAGCAGACGAGGAACGGCCTATGAGCAGTACTTC

V gene: TRBV7-9
clone size: -
D gene: -
J gene: TRBJ2-6
CDR3 protein: CASSLARVWSGANVLTF
CDR3 DNA: TGTGCCAGCAGCTTAGCCAGGGTTTGGTCTGGGGCCAACGTCCTGACTTTC

V gene: TRBV25-1
clone size: once
D gene: -
J gene: TRBJ1-1
CDR3 protein: CASSGYRAGLGLEAFF
CDR3 DNA: TGTGCCAGCAGTGGCTACAGGGCCGGGCTAGGCCTTGAAGCTTTCTTT

V gene: TRBV7-9
clone size: -
D gene: TRBD1
J gene: TRBJ1-4
CDR3 protein: CASSLATGTNEKLFF
CDR3 DNA: TGTGCCAGCAGCTTAGCGACAGGGACTAATGAAAAACTGTTTTTT

V gene: TRBV5-1
clone size: -
D gene: TRBD2
J gene: TRBJ2-5
CDR3 protein: CASSRGERGGLETQYF
CDR3 DNA: TGCGCCAGCAGCCGGGGTGAGCGGGGGGGCCTAGAGACCCAGTACTTC

V gene: TRBV7-9
clone size: -
D gene: -
J gene: TRBJ2-7
CDR3 protein: CASSLAEGGFQLYEQYF
CDR3 DNA: TGTGCCAGCAGCTTAGCGGAGGGAGGTTTTCAGCTCTACGAGCAGTACTTC

V gene: TRBV4-2
clone size: -
D gene: -
J gene: TRBJ1-2
CDR3 protein: CASSQVRPEGSYGYTF
CDR3 DNA: TGTGCCAGCAGCCAAGTTAGACCCGAGGGTTCTTATGGCTACACCTTC

V gene: TRBV20-1
clone size: -
D gene: -
J gene: TRBJ1-1
CDR3 protein: CSASLGAGAEAFF
CDR3 DNA: TGCAGTGCTAGTTTGGGGGCTGGGGCTGAAGCTTTCTTT

V gene: TRBV12-3/TRBV12-4
clone size: -
D gene: -
J gene: TRBJ2-3
CDR3 protein: CASSLSATQEEYF
CDR3 DNA: TGTGCCAGCAGTTTATCGGCTACACAAGAGGAGTATTTT

V gene: TRBV7-8
clone size: few
D gene: TRBD1
J gene: TRBJ1-6
CDR3 protein: CASRQGGWDSPLHF
CDR3 DNA: TGTGCCAGCAGACAGGGGGGTTGGGACTCACCCCTCCACTTT

V gene: TRBV6-5
clone size: -
D gene: TRBD1
J gene: TRBJ1-2
CDR3 protein: CASRTAGGSHYGYTF
CDR3 DNA: TGTGCCAGCAGAACTGCAGGGGGATCCCACTATGGCTACACCTTC

V gene: TRBV11-3
clone size: -
D gene: TRBD1
J gene: TRBJ1-1
CDR3 protein: CASSLAATGRSEAFF
CDR3 DNA: TGTGCCAGCAGCTTGGCCGCGACAGGGAGGTCTGAAGCTTTCTTT

V gene: TRBV19
clone size: -
D gene: -
J gene: TRBJ1-1
CDR3 protein: CASSIGGRGGTEAFF
CDR3 DNA: TGTGCCAGTAGTATAGGAGGCCGCGGGGGGACTGAAGCTTTCTTT

V gene: TRBV11-3
clone size: -
D gene: -
J gene: TRBJ1-4
CDR3 protein: CASSLDQGLDEKLFF
CDR3 DNA: TGTGCCAGCAGCTTAGATCAGGGTTTGGATGAAAAACTGTTTTTT

V gene: TRBV7-9
clone size: -
D gene: TRBD1
J gene: TRBJ2-2
CDR3 protein: CASSRQGIVPSNTGELFF
CDR3 DNA: TGTGCCAGCAGCCGACAGGGGATCGTCCCGTCGAACACCGGGGAGCTGTTTTTT

V gene: TRBV24-1
clone size: -
D gene: -
J gene: TRBJ2-1
CDR3 protein: CATSDSGGNEQFF
CDR3 DNA: TGTGCCACCAGTGATTCTGGCGGAAATGAGCAGTTCTTC

V gene: TRBV9
clone size: -
D gene: TRBD1
J gene: TRBJ2-5
CDR3 protein: CASSATGLETQYF
CDR3 DNA: TGTGCCAGCAGCGCGACAGGGCTGGAGACCCAGTACTTC

V gene: TRBV6-2/TRBV6-3
clone size: -
D gene: -
J gene: TRBJ2-2
CDR3 protein: CASSLLAVNTGELFF
CDR3 DNA: TGTGCCAGCAGTTTATTAGCGGTTAACACCGGGGAGCTGTTTTTT

V gene: TRBV5-1
clone size: -
D gene: -
J gene: TRBJ1-2
CDR3 protein: CASSLTTGPNYGYTF
CDR3 DNA: TGCGCCAGCAGCTTAACGACAGGCCCTAACTATGGCTACACCTTC

V gene: TRBV28
clone size: -
D gene: TRBD1
J gene: TRBJ1-2
CDR3 protein: CASSLPQGGRSYGYTF
CDR3 DNA: TGTGCCAGCAGTTTACCTCAGGGGGGTAGGAGCTATGGCTACACCTTC

V gene: TRBV19
clone size: -
D gene: TRBD1
J gene: TRBJ2-2
CDR3 protein: CASSKTGTGIGGELFF
CDR3 DNA: TGTGCCAGTAGCAAAACCGGGACAGGAATCGGCGGGGAGCTGTTTTTT

V gene: TRBV5-1
clone size: few
D gene: -
J gene: TRBJ2-7
CDR3 protein: CASSFGISQYEQYF
CDR3 DNA: TGCGCCAGCAGCTTCGGGATCAGTCAATACGAGCAGTACTTC

V gene: TRBV2
clone size: -
D gene: -
J gene: TRBJ2-5
CDR3 protein: CASSPDRLQETQYF
CDR3 DNA: TGTGCCAGCAGTCCAGACAGACTCCAAGAGACCCAGTACTTC

V gene: TRBV7-2
clone size: -
D gene: -
J gene: TRBJ1-1
CDR3 protein: CASSSSGVVVTEAFF
CDR3 DNA: TGTGCCAGCAGCTCTTCGGGTGTGGTAGTCACTGAAGCTTTCTTT

V gene: TRBV2
clone size: once
D gene: TRBD1
J gene: TRBJ1-5
CDR3 protein: CASRGTGGGNQPQHF
CDR3 DNA: TGTGCCAGCAGAGGGACAGGGGGTGGCAATCAGCCCCAGCATTTT

V gene: TRBV27
clone size: -
D gene: TRBD1
J gene: TRBJ2-5
CDR3 protein: CASSLSTGQETQYF
CDR3 DNA: TGTGCCAGCAGTTTATCGACAGGGCAAGAGACCCAGTACTTC

V gene: TRBV28
clone size: -
D gene: -
J gene: TRBJ2-3
CDR3 protein: CASSFSGMSTDTQYF
CDR3 DNA: TGTGCCAGCAGTTTCTCGGGGATGAGTACAGATACGCAGTATTTT

V gene: TRBV10-3
clone size: -
D gene: -
J gene: TRBJ1-6
CDR3 protein: CAISEAATGVNSPLHF
CDR3 DNA: TGTGCCATCAGTGAGGCAGCGACCGGGGTCAATTCACCCCTCCACTTT

V gene: TRBV7-2
clone size: -
D gene: -
J gene: TRBJ2-3
CDR3 protein: CASNRGGDTQYF
CDR3 DNA: TGTGCCAGCAATCGTGGGGGGGATACGCAGTATTTT

V gene: TRBV28
clone size: -
D gene: TRBD1
J gene: TRBJ1-2
CDR3 protein: CASRSGQGNYGYTF
CDR3 DNA: TGTGCCAGCAGATCCGGACAGGGTAACTATGGCTACACCTTC

V gene: TRBV19
clone size: -
D gene: -
J gene: TRBJ1-2
CDR3 protein: CASSIGQAGYGYTF
CDR3 DNA: TGTGCCAGTAGTATAGGCCAGGCAGGGTATGGCTACACCTTC

V gene: TRBV2
clone size: -
D gene: -
J gene: TRBJ2-1
CDR3 protein: CASSELRSYPRNEQFF
CDR3 DNA: TGTGCCAGCAGTGAATTGAGGTCCTACCCGCGCAATGAGCAGTTCTTC

V gene: TRBV5-1
clone size: -
D gene: TRBD1
J gene: TRBJ2-7
CDR3 protein: CASPSGQGEGAYEQYF
CDR3 DNA: TGCGCCAGCCCCTCTGGACAGGGAGAGGGGGCCTACGAGCAGTACTTC

V gene: TRBV7-9
clone size: -
D gene: -
J gene: TRBJ1-5
CDR3 protein: CASSTLDSLPQPQHF
CDR3 DNA: TGTGCCAGCAGCACCCTGGACAGCCTACCCCAGCCCCAGCATTTT

V gene: TRBV6-2/TRBV6-3
clone size: -
D gene: -
J gene: TRBJ1-2
CDR3 protein: CASSRIIQESYTF
CDR3 DNA: TGTGCCAGCAGTCGAATAATCCAGGAATCCTACACCTTC

V gene: TRBV5-4
clone size: -
D gene: TRBD1
J gene: TRBJ1-2
CDR3 protein: CASSINRGAENYGYTF
CDR3 DNA: TGTGCCAGCAGCATCAACAGGGGGGCTGAGAACTATGGCTACACCTTC

V gene: TRBV5-3
clone size: -
D gene: TRBD2
J gene: TRBJ2-3
CDR3 protein: CARSSTSGRADTQYF
CDR3 DNA: TGTGCCAGAAGCTCGACTAGCGGGAGGGCAGATACGCAGTATTTT

V gene: TRBV11-3
clone size: -
D gene: -
J gene: TRBJ2-5
CDR3 protein: CASSPPGLGGQETQYF
CDR3 DNA: TGTGCCAGCAGCCCCCCTGGATTAGGGGGCCAAGAGACCCAGTACTTC

V gene: TRBV5-1
clone size: -
D gene: -
J gene: TRBJ1-1
CDR3 protein: CASKQETEAFF
CDR3 DNA: TGCGCCAGCAAACAGGAGACTGAAGCTTTCTTT

V gene: TRBV5-1
clone size: -
D gene: TRBD1
J gene: TRBJ1-5
CDR3 protein: CASSLDRGNQPQHF
CDR3 DNA: TGCGCCAGCAGCTTGGACAGGGGTAATCAGCCCCAGCATTTT

V gene: TRBV24-1
clone size: -
D gene: -
J gene: TRBJ1-5
CDR3 protein: CATSLGTQHQPQHF
CDR3 DNA: TGTGCCACCAGCCTTGGGACACAGCATCAGCCCCAGCATTTT

V gene: TRBV19
clone size: -
D gene: TRBD1
J gene: TRBJ1-5
CDR3 protein: CASSTTKGQGYQPQHF
CDR3 DNA: TGTGCCAGTAGTACGACTAAGGGACAGGGATATCAGCCCCAGCATTTT

V gene: TRBV6-5
clone size: -
D gene: TRBD1
J gene: TRBJ2-2
CDR3 protein: CASSWTGGNTGELFF
CDR3 DNA: TGTGCCAGCAGTTGGACAGGGGGAAACACCGGGGAGCTGTTTTTT

V gene: TRBV7-2
clone size: -
D gene: -
J gene: TRBJ2-7
CDR3 protein: CASSPPPRGEQYF
CDR3 DNA: TGTGCCAGCAGCCCCCCCCCTAGAGGCGAGCAGTACTTC

V gene: TRBV5-6
clone size: -
D gene: -
J gene: TRBJ1-2
CDR3 protein: CASSVARYSNYGYTF
CDR3 DNA: TGTGCCAGCAGCGTCGCCAGGTATTCTAACTATGGCTACACCTTC

V gene: TRBV11-3
clone size: -
D gene: -
J gene: TRBJ1-1
CDR3 protein: CASSKGAEAFF
CDR3 DNA: TGTGCCAGCAGCAAAGGGGCTGAAGCTTTCTTT

V gene: TRBV11-2
clone size: -
D gene: -
J gene: TRBJ2-5
CDR3 protein: CASSRPGLLQETQYF
CDR3 DNA: TGTGCCAGCAGCCGACCGGGACTGCTCCAAGAGACCCAGTACTTC

V gene: TRBV7-2
clone size: once
D gene: -
J gene: TRBJ2-7
CDR3 protein: CASSIQSSSGREQYF
CDR3 DNA: TGTGCCAGCAGCATACAGTCTTCATCTGGTCGCGAGCAGTACTTC

V gene: TRBV5-1
clone size: -
D gene: -
J gene: TRBJ1-2
CDR3 protein: CASSFAAGASRDTF
CDR3 DNA: -

V gene: TRBV7-2
clone size: once
D gene: -
J gene: TRBJ2-7
CDR3 protein: CASSLFPSYEQYF
CDR3 DNA: TGTGCCAGCAGCTTATTTCCATCCTACGAGCAGTACTTC

V gene: TRBV12-3/TRBV12-4
clone size: -
D gene: -
J gene: TRBJ1-2
CDR3 protein: CASSYQALYGYTF
CDR3 DNA: TGTGCCAGCAGTTATCAAGCCCTCTATGGCTACACCTTC